This is a list of T cell receptor beta chains from one sample in a study of human T cells and chemical hapten exposure. One entry per CDR3 protein results from TCRdb running MiXCR on the RACE reads. The table lists fewer than 200,000 distinct CDR3 sequences, about a quarter of them singletons. The input for sequencing was whole blood, taken in connection with sensitization to the hapten diphenylcyclopropenone (DPC). Receptor source: a woman aged 18-29 years with alopecia areata. Some clones in this sample may be carry-over from other donors' samples. CDR3s include the opening cysteine and the closing phenylalanine or tryptophan. D genes are given only for firm matches. Size tells how often a clone was seen (once, few, many) or the class of an expanded clone, and some rows leave it out.

V gene	D gene	J gene	clone size	CDR3 DNA	CDR3 protein
TRBV7-2	TRBD2	TRBJ2-3	-	TGTGCCAGCAGCTTAAGGCGGGAGAGCACAGATACGCAGTATTTT	CASSLRRESTDTQYF
TRBV4-3	TRBD2	TRBJ2-3	-	TGCGCCAGCAGCCAAGGAAGGCGGGAGGCGCGTGATACGCAGTATTTT	CASSQGRREARDTQYF
TRBV20-1	TRBD1	TRBJ1-2	few	TGCAGTGCTATACAGGGGAACTATGGCTACACCTTC	CSAIQGNYGYTF
TRBV18	TRBD1	TRBJ2-7	-	TGTGTCAGCTCACGCTCACAGGGGGCGGACGAGCAGTACTTC	CVSSRSQGADEQYF
TRBV10-3	-	TRBJ2-1	few	TGTGCCATCAGTGAGTCGGGGTGGAAGCAGTTCTTC	CAISESGWKQFF
TRBV2	-	TRBJ2-1	-	TGTGCCAGCATTCAAGTTAATGAGCAGTTCTTC	CASIQVNEQFF
TRBV5-1	-	TRBJ2-3	-	TGCGCCAGCAGCGGGGCCCTTGGGCCCACAGATACGCAGTATTTT	CASSGALGPTDTQYF
TRBV29-1	TRBD1	TRBJ1-1	-	TGCAGCGTTTTTACAGGGGCGCACACTGAAGCTTTCTTT	CSVFTGAHTEAFF
TRBV2	TRBD1	TRBJ1-1	-	TGTGCCACCCGACAGGGTAGGGCTGAAGCTTTCTTT	CATRQGRAEAFF
TRBV19	-	TRBJ2-1	-	TGTGCCAGTAGTATAGTACAGTCCAATGAGCAGTTCTTC	CASSIVQSNEQFF
TRBV2	-	TRBJ2-1	few	TGTGCCAGGGGTCAGGGGTACAATGAGCAGTTCTTC	CARGQGYNEQFF
TRBV6-5	TRBD2	TRBJ2-3	-	TGTGCCAGCAGTACCCCCCAGCGGGGGGGAGCAGATACGCAGTATTTT	CASSTPQRGGADTQYF
TRBV7-2	TRBD2	TRBJ2-6	-	TGTGCCAGCAGCTTAGCGGGACTAGCGATCTCTGGGTCATTCGCTGGGGCCAACGTCCTGACTTTC	CASSLAGLAISGSFAGANVLTF
TRBV7-9	TRBD2	TRBJ2-5	-	TGTGCCAGCAGCCAACCAGGACTAGCGGGAGGGTTGGAGACCCAGTACTTC	CASSQPGLAGGLETQYF
TRBV7-2	TRBD1	TRBJ2-5	-	TGTGCCAGCAGCTTAGGCCGAAGGACAGGAGGACAAGAGACCCAGTACTTC	CASSLGRRTGGQETQYF
TRBV12-3/TRBV12-4	-	TRBJ1-3	-	TGTGCCAGCAGTACCTACAGGGAAACTAGAAACACCATATATTTT	CASSTYRETRNTIYF
TRBV29-1	-	TRBJ1-2	many	TGCAGCGTTGGGATCGGGGACTATGGCTACACCTTC	CSVGIGDYGYTF
TRBV7-3	TRBD2	TRBJ2-1	many	TGTGCCAGCGCGGGGGCCTACAATGAGCAGTTCTTC	CASAGAYNEQFF
TRBV10-3	-	TRBJ2-5	few	TGTGCCATCAGAGGCGCAGGGTTACAAGAGACCCAGTACTTC	CAIRGAGLQETQYF
TRBV4-2	-	TRBJ2-3	few	TGTGCCAGCAGCCAAGAAGGAGAAGCTTATGGCACGCAGTATTTT	CASSQEGEAYGTQYF
TRBV2	-	TRBJ1-1	-	TGTGCCAGCAGTGATAATGGGTTTGCCCAACTAACCAAGACTGAAGCTTTCTTT	CASSDNGFAQLTKTEAFF
TRBV20-1	TRBD2	TRBJ2-7	few	TGCAGTGCTTCGCGACTAGCGGGAGGTCCCTACGAGCAGTACTTC	CSASRLAGGPYEQYF
TRBV15	-	TRBJ2-7	-	TGTGCCACCAGCAGAGAATCATGGGAGCAGTACTTC	CATSRESWEQYF
TRBV5-1	-	TRBJ2-4	-	TGCGCCAGCAGGGGGTTAGCCAAAAACATTCAGTACTTC	CASRGLAKNIQYF
TRBV5-1	-	TRBJ1-1	once	TGCGCCAGCAGTCAAGGGGGGGCGAACACTGAAGCTTTCTTT	CASSQGGANTEAFF
TRBV7-2	TRBD1	TRBJ2-5	-	TGTCCCAGCAGCTTAGTAGGGACAGACGGGCAGACCCAGTACTTC	CPSSLVGTDGQTQYF
TRBV10-2	-	TRBJ2-5	-	TGCGCCAGCAGGCACGCGGAGACCCAGTACTTC	CASRHAETQYF
TRBV5-1	TRBD1	TRBJ2-5	many	TGCGCCAGCAGCTTGGAGACAGGGGGCAAGGTAGAGACCCAGTACTTC	CASSLETGGKVETQYF
TRBV2	-	TRBJ2-1	few	TGTGCCAGCAGCCTGGGACTCCCAAGCGCGTATGAGCAGTTCTTC	CASSLGLPSAYEQFF